The 6 T cell receptor beta chains listed next were all sequenced from one sample in a study of cytomegalovirus exposure and HLA in healthy donors. 13 Jbeta primers and 60 Vbeta primers were used for the PCR. Clones were read by immunoSEQ multiplex PCR, and TCRdb kept only the in-frame ones, dropping some. Among under 110,000 clones listed, 70% to 75% were seen once. The source material was PBMCs. These receptors were collected from a female donor in good health and CMV-seronegative.

The chain combines TRBV25-1 with TRBJ2-1, with D perhaps matching TRBD2 (7 bases). Trimming stripped 6 bases from V and 4 bases from J, with 13 bases between. The CDR3 spans 14 residues. Looked up from germline, CDR1 is MGHDK and CDR2 is SYGVNS. DNA for the CDR3: TGTGCCAGCAGGGTAGGGGGGGGTTACAATGAGCAGTTCTTC. Translated, it gives CASRVGGGYNEQFF.

This clone appeared a few times. This sequence joins TRBV20-1 and TRBJ2-3; TRBD2 matches at 7 bases. The CDR3 totals 10 residues. Germline lookup yields CDR1 DFQATT and CDR2 SNEGSKA (reference sequence). The V and J ends lost 6 bases and 15 bases, in that order; junction bases with no gene match: 9. CDR3 residues: CSARRESDYF. The CDR3 coding sequence is TGCAGTGCGAGGCGGGAGAGTGATTATTTT.

The J gene is TRBJ2-2, the V gene TRBV27; 8 bases are shared with TRBD1. Trimming cost V 2 bases and J 6 bases; bases outside gene matches: 11. CDR1 is MNHEY, CDR2 SMNVEV, per germline (reference sequence). The CDR3 consists of 17 residues. In nucleotides, the CDR3 is TGTGCCAGCAGTTTAATTAGTCCGACAGGGGCGGCCGGGGAGCTGTTTTTT. This sequence encodes CASSLISPTGAAGELFF.

The rearrangement joins TRBV28 to TRBJ2-7; no definite D call. V lost 2 bases, J lost 0 bases, and 8 bases lay in between. From germline, CDR1 is MDHEN and CDR2 SYDVKM. The CDR3 extends over 14 amino acids. The CDR3 is CASSLQPSSYEQYF. For the CDR3, the DNA is TGTGCCAGCAGTTTACAACCTAGCTCCTACGAGCAGTACTTC.

The genes are TRBV10-1 and TRBJ1-1, with 8 bases identical to TRBD1. The V and J ends lost 5 bases and 4 bases, in that order; junction bases with no gene match: 6. This CDR3 is built from 14 residues. Germline assignment: CDR1 WNHNN and CDR2 SYGVQD (reference sequence). CDR3 sequence (DNA): TGCGCCAGCAGTTCCCGGACAGGGAGCACTGAAGCTTTCTTT. Protein sequence: CASSSRTGSTEAFF.

The chain uses TRBV16 and TRBJ1-1; TRBD1 matches 7 bases. In germline, CDR1 is KGHSY, CDR2 FQNENV. J lost 4 bases, V lost 3 bases, and 5 bases had no gene match. The CDR3 has 14 residues. CDR3 protein: CASSQSQGGTEAFF. DNA for the CDR3: TGTGCCAGCAGCCAGTCTCAGGGGGGCACTGAAGCTTTCTTT.